This TCR beta chain was recorded in a study of cytomegalovirus exposure and HLA in healthy donors (TCRdb year 2017). In the study overall: In an earlier analysis of under 600 of the donors, 276 Gb of sequence data and 117 million unique TCR beta sequences from 150 million to 200 million T cells were reported. Roughly 300 gigabases of sequencing data and some 85 million unique TCR sequences were included in an early release covering about 620 HLA-typed donors. Of the roughly 390 genotyped donors, approximately 83% fell in the genetic ancestry cluster associated with self-reported Caucasian donors. The study aimed to test whether signatures of past pathogen exposure could be identified by cataloging public T cell receptors. The T cell repertoires of 666 subjects were profiled by immunosequencing and related to cytomegalovirus serostatus. Besides the first cohort of 500 to 700 subjects, a separate validation cohort made up of around 120 different subjects was used. The study combined high-throughput TCR immunosequencing, statistical association of individual TCRs with disease status, and machine learning to predict cytomegalovirus infection status. A later analysis re-examined previously published TCR beta repertoires from 500 to 700 donors and added high-resolution HLA genotyping to investigate patterns of TCR occurrence. The later analysis used no new phenotypic data to find candidate immune exposures, relying instead on TCR beta sequences and their occurrence across donors. In an earlier analysis of 587 of the donors, high-throughput TCR beta sequencing was used to judge whether each TCR beta V gene segment behaved as functional or pseudogenic. Alongside the repertoire data, information on donor age, sex, ethnicity and CMV serostatus was compiled. A later genetic analysis took genome-wide SNP genotypes for about 55% of the roughly 700 donors and used that subset as a discovery cohort. Every repertoire in the discovery cohort had been generated on one and the same sequencing platform. Both class I and class II loci were covered by HLA typing, at four-digit resolution. Typing coverage differed by locus: A, B, C, DRB1 and DQB1 were typed in about 629-640 donors, DQA1 in approximately 520, DPA1 in some 600, and DPB1 in 450 to 490. Because of strong linkage in the cohort, 5 or 6 DR-DQ haplotypes were treated as single units for association and clustering. Across approximately 400 genotyped donors of the cohort, an average of about 240,000 unique TCR beta nucleotide sequences per donor were sequenced, and around 20% of those sequences were non-productive.

Study-level results and caveats: In a later genetic analysis, a missense DCLRE1C variant was associated with V-gene and J-gene trimming of TCR beta chains, and the association was replicated in an independent cohort. Only TCR beta chains were sequenced in this cohort, and the absence of alpha or paired-chain data limited detectable features. A further reported finding was that TCR beta sequences accurately predicted the HLA-A and HLA-B alleles for most subjects in the first cohort. Several of the top co-occurrence clusters appeared to be linked to parvovirus B19, influenza, CMV and Epstein-Barr virus, according to a later analysis. A group of highly shared sequence variants was considered likely to be a technical artifact of the sequencing pipeline. Correlated functional status among segregating V segments might reflect linkage disequilibrium, but an unknown experimental factor could not be ruled out. According to a later analysis, TCR association rates differed among HLA loci, with DRB1 alleles showing the most associated TCRs and HLA-C alleles showing the fewest. According to the authors, the approach could potentially be generalized to other disease states and immunological phenotypes. The study gave a list of 150 to 200 TCR beta chains associated with cytomegalovirus. Three of the identified cytomegalovirus-associated TCR beta chains were confirmed in vitro to be specific for cytomegalovirus antigens. In a later analysis, most CMV-associated TCR beta chains were found to appear HLA-restricted, with HLA associations seemingly driven largely by CMV exposure. In an earlier analysis of approximately 600 of the donors, most TCR beta V segments were observed in productive rearrangements about 87% or about 30% of the time, broadly matching IMGT annotations. In a later analysis, HLA-associated TCR beta chains were found to be more clonally expanded and to have lower generation probabilities than equally common non-associated chains. Some 16 rarely observed V segments, including chromosome 9 orphons, were excluded from the earlier analysis of a few hundred of the donors because counts were too low. CMV serostatus was the only immune exposure information available for the cohort. Assigning TCR associations to individual alleles was difficult when HLA alleles, especially DR and DQ, strongly co-occurred. Presence/absence analyses assumed roughly uniform sequencing depth across donors, an assumption that may not hold. Because HLA typing was unavailable for some donors at each locus, only the typed subset was used in association tests. Some IMGT-functional V segments, including TRBV6-2 and TRBV6-3, could not be told apart with the 87-base-pair reads, so those segments were excluded. In a later genetic analysis, fewer N-insertions in productive TCRs were reported among donors in an Asian-associated ancestry cluster than the roughly 710-donor mean. In a later analysis, 16,951 TCR beta sequences were associated with specific HLA alleles at a false discovery rate of 0.05. In both the original and validation cohorts, the classifier was reported to diagnose cytomegalovirus status with high specificity and sensitivity. Across donors, most TCR sequences were observed very rarely, whereas some public TCRs were present in many individuals.

This clone occurred once. Its antigen is not yet known. No much larger clonotype is one base removed from it; base qualities were not supplied. Based on the germline V gene, the CDR1 and CDR2 sequences are ENHRY and SYGVKD. V and J are trimmed by 3 bases and 9 bases, and the gene matches miss 4 bases of the junction. The CDR3 has 13 amino acids, counting the end cysteine and phenylalanine. The only DNA kept is the CDR3, 39 bases in frame from the first base. In total, approximately 690 healthy bone marrow donors made up the cohort. At the time of sampling, all cohort members were nominally healthy, though unrecorded immune exposures were likely present. The donor was CMV seropositive and was included in the group of around 300 seropositive cohort members. A peripheral blood sample was provided by each donor, and peripheral blood mononuclear cells were used for TCR beta sequencing. The Qiagen DNeasy Blood Extraction Kit was used to extract genomic DNA from the blood cell samples.

The library was obtained by the immunoSEQ multiplex PCR assay. The multiplex PCR relied on a mix of 60 forward primers for TCR Vbeta segments and 13 reverse primers for TCR Jbeta segments. Amplification of the CDR3 region of rearranged TCR beta genes was performed with a multiplex PCR assay on genomic DNA. The amplified TCR beta libraries were sequenced on the Illumina HiSeq System as 87-base-pair reads. Per the source publication's procedure: In a later analysis, tens of millions of unique TCR beta chains were counted across the 666 repertoires, and roughly 10 million of these chains were shared by at least two donors. To remove PCR and sequencing errors, raw reads were error-corrected and collapsed into unique sequences using a nearest-neighbor algorithm that merged closely related sequences. To assign V, D and J gene segments, CDR3 sequences were aligned to IMGT reference sequences. Each retained sequence needed at least a six-nucleotide match to both a V gene segment and a J gene segment. Rearrangements were classified as productive when the CDR3 lacked stop codons and remained in frame with V and J, and all other rearrangements were classified as non-productive. CDR3 was defined by IMGT convention, running from the second conserved V-encoded cysteine to the conserved J-encoded phenylalanine. The earlier analysis of about 530 of the donors excluded any sequence lacking an unambiguous match to a single V gene segment. An earlier analysis of some 610 of the donors called V segments functional above 56.7% productive rearrangements and segregating when the between-donor standard deviation exceeded 5%. A statistical classification framework was built to diagnose cytomegalovirus status from the catalog of TCR beta chain sequences. V and J gene assignment, in a later analysis, came from comparing TCR nucleotide sequences with IMGT/GENE-DB human TR gene sequences. Using the TCRdist pipeline, a later analysis assigned CDR3 sequences along with most-parsimonious VDJ recombination scenarios. In a later analysis, each TCR beta chain was defined by its CDR3 amino acid sequence together with its V-gene family, and reads lacking a unique V-gene family were excluded. To address suspected cross-contamination and a sequencing artifact, a later analysis removed 592 highly shared, low-generation-probability nucleotide sequences. In a later analysis, a clonal expansion index was calculated for each public chain from normalized within-repertoire ranks of inferred template counts. In a later analysis, generation probabilities were computed using a VDJ recombination model fitted to out-of-frame rearrangements, and the results were checked against IGoR. In a later analysis, hypergeometric tests were used to score TCR-TCR, TCR-HLA and TCR-CMV co-occurrence, with a repertoire-size bias correction applied to TCR pairs. In a later analysis, false discovery rates were estimated by permuting HLA or CMV assignments 20 times. A later analysis grouped co-occurring TCRs with DBSCAN, adding TCRdist sequence similarity when clustering within HLA-allele-positive subsets. Co-occurrence clustering excluded repertoires with fewer than 30,000 or more than 120,000 public chains, plus five with anomalous nucleotide sharing. In its TCRdb copy, this immuneACCESS table keeps in-frame sequences only and misses some clones. Where compared with another copy, unresolved V genes explain less than half of these, and the others have no known cause. The V and J calls and clone size were taken over from that table, and D and trimming were inferred from the DNA. Present in this sample are about 61,000 clones, approximately 88% of which were seen just once. Roughly 1.6% of the sample is held by the ten biggest clonotypes.

Rearrangement joined TRBV10-3 to TRBJ2-1; the central 8 bases match TRBD2. The source of this sequence is a man aged 25 to 45 in good health and CMV-seropositive. Sequencing was done on a sample of PBMCs. For the CDR3, the sequence is CAISDREGGEQFF. The sequenced DNA: TGTGCCATCAGTGACCGGGAGGGAGGTGAGCAGTTCTTC.